Only a few counts were recorded for the clone carrying this T cell receptor (beta chain). Its antigen is not identified. These data are taken from a study of quantifying T cell responses using KT2 cells. On the study more broadly: cDNA was made from DNase-treated RNA using alpha and beta constant primers. Under optimum conditions, T4 ligation efficiency was estimated at more than 8%. Study conclusions and caveats: Input KT2 cell number predicted KT2 alpha and beta sequence counts linearly over several orders of magnitude.

In germline, CDR1 is SEHNR, CDR2 FQNEAQ (reference sequence). With V trimmed by 4 bases and J by 3 bases, 7 bases remained unmatched. The CDR3 loop spans 16 amino acids. The cDNA 3' end received a ligated oligonucleotide with a UMI. An equimolar mix of RC1.1 and RC1.2 primed the beta chain across TRBC1 and TRBC2. TCRdb analysed the UMI-ligation and nested PCR reads with MiXCR anew, one entry per CDR3 protein. The sample consists of 60,000 or so distinct CDR3 sequences, about 12% of them appearing once. Unfractionated PBMC were spiked with known numbers of KT2 clone cells. A range of KT2-to-PBMC ratios was made using fixed PBMC numbers.

The sample was PBMCs spiked with cells of the T cell clone KT2. The sequence derives from a human donor. The chain has TRBV7-9 and TRBJ2-3, with 10 bases matching TRBD2. The DNA for the CDR3 is TGTGCCAGCAGCTCACGAGGGACTAGCGTGACAGATACGCAGTATTTT. Translating it yields CASSSRGTSVTDTQYF.